Below, 21 T cell receptor beta chains from the same sample are listed, as sequenced in a study of cytomegalovirus exposure and HLA in healthy donors. Amplification used 60 Vbeta primers and 13 Jbeta primers. Measured with immunoSEQ multiplex PCR; TCRdb has only the in-frame clones, and not every one. The sample records 80,000 to 95,000 clones, about 85% being singletons. The sequenced sample was PBMCs. These receptors all stem from a woman in her thirties or forties in good health and CMV-seropositive.

The gene calls are TRBV28 and TRBJ1-1; possibly TRBD1 for D (6 bases). The CDR3 contains 13 residues. With 10 bases removed from V and 6 bases from J, the gap between germline ends came to 18 bases. Germline V gene lookup returns CDR1 MDHEN and CDR2 SYDVKM. CDR3 protein: CATFLQGRAEAFF. The CDR3 bases are TGTGCCACCTTCCTTCAGGGGAGGGCTGAAGCTTTCTTT.

This clone turned up a few times. This rearrangement joins TRBV6-4 to TRBJ2-3, with D possibly TRBD2 on 6 matching bases. The CDR3 extends over 16 amino acids. CDR1 and CDR2 (germline): MRHNA, SNTAGT. Trimming took 3 bases from V and 2 from J, leaving 15 bases between them. CDR3: CASSESASEYTDTQYF. The CDR3 bases are TGTGCCAGCAGTGAATCGGCTAGCGAGTACACAGATACGCAGTATTTT.

The chain links TRBV4-3 to TRBJ2-7, with 11 bases that match TRBD2. Germline V gene sequence: CDR1 LGHNA, CDR2 YSLEER. The J segment lost 3 bases and the V segment lost 1 base, leaving 2 bases of the junction unmatched. CDR3 length equals 15 residues. CDR3 in amino acids: CASSQGLAGNYEQYF. The CDR3 bases are TGCGCCAGCAGCCAAGGACTAGCGGGGAACTACGAGCAGTACTTC.

This clone was detected only once. This rearrangement joins TRBV19 to TRBJ1-2; a weak D match, TRBD1 (6 bases). V lost 7 bases and J lost 6, with 18 bases in between. The V gene's germline CDR1 is LNHDA and CDR2 SQIVND (reference sequence). This CDR3 spans 14 amino acids. The CDR3 reads CASTNAGTIDGYTF. The DNA of the CDR3 is TGTGCCAGTACAAACGCCGGGACAATTGATGGCTACACCTTC.

This chain uses TRBV7-8 with TRBJ2-6; D remains ambiguous. The CDR3 extends over 14 amino acids. The V gene's germline CDR1 is SGHVS and CDR2 FQNEAQ. Trimming cost V 6 bases and J 4 bases, with 10 bases left between them. CDR3: CASRLGFGANVLTF. As DNA, the CDR3 is TGTGCCAGCAGGCTCGGGTTCGGGGCCAACGTCCTGACTTTC.

The genes are TRBV9 and TRBJ1-1; D remains ambiguous. V was pared by 0 bases and J by 10 bases, with 16 bases between. The CDR3 consists of 14 residues. Germline CDR1 SGDLS, CDR2 YYNGEE. The CDR3 is CASSVATRGNGAFF. The CDR3 DNA follows: TGTGCCAGCAGCGTAGCTACGAGAGGTAATGGAGCTTTCTTT.

This chain uses TRBV9 with TRBJ1-1, with unresolved D. The CDR3 runs 15 residues. V was shortened by 0 bases and J by 0 bases, with 9 bases between the two germline ends. The germline gives CDR1 SGDLS, CDR2 YYNGEE. In DNA, the CDR3 is TGTGCCAGCAGCGTAGTGGAGACCATGAACACTGAAGCTTTCTTT. This codes for CASSVVETMNTEAFF. Combining the CDR3 with reference TRBV9 and TRBJ1-1 gives the whole variable domain DSGVTQTPKHLITATGQRVTLRCSPRSGDLSVYWYQQSLDQGLQFLIQYYNGEERAKGNILERFSAQQFPDLHSELNLSSLELGDSALYFCASSVVETMNTEAFFGQGTRLTVV.

This chain uses TRBV15 with TRBJ1-2; 9 bases map to TRBD1. CDR1 is LNHNV and CDR2 is YYDKDF in the germline V gene (reference sequence). V dropped 0 bases and J dropped 6; count of bases not matched to a gene: 8. The CDR3 contains 16 residues. CDR3 bases: TGTGCCACCAGCAGAGAAACCGGGACAGGGATGGATGGCTACACCTTC. Its protein product is CATSRETGTGMDGYTF.

This clone was seen more than once but under ten times. J is TRBJ2-6 and V is TRBV2, with D maybe TRBD1 (5 bases). CDR3 length: 15 amino acids. Between the trimmed V and J ends, which lost 8 bases and 4 bases, there was a span of 15 bases. Germline V gene lookup returns CDR1 SNHLY and CDR2 FYNNEI. This CDR3 is CASGSTDLGANVLTF. The DNA for the CDR3 is TGTGCCAGCGGTTCGACAGATCTGGGGGCCAACGTCCTGACTTTC.

This clone was observed a few times. This chain uses TRBV11-2 with TRBJ2-7; 7 bases are shared with TRBD2. The CDR3 is 14 amino acids. Germline V gene sequence: CDR1 SGHAT, CDR2 FQNNGV. The junction had 5 bases not matched to a gene; V was cut back by 3 bases and J by 3 bases. The CDR3 nucleotides are TGTGCCAGCAGCTTGAGCGGGATCGGCTACGAGCAGTACTTC. It translates to CASSLSGIGYEQYF.

A word on this clone: This CDR3 fails to terminate in the conserved phenylalanine or tryptophan, so it likely reflects a read error. The J gene is TRBJ1-5, the V gene TRBV19, with D unclear. Between the trimmed V and J ends, which lost 7 bases and 2 bases, there was a span of 18 bases. Per the germline V gene, CDR1 is LNHDA and CDR2 is SQIVND (reference sequence). CDR3 length equals 16 residues. The CDR3 nucleotides read TGTGCCAGTACCTCACGGACGGGCTGGGGCAATCAGCCCCAGCATGTT. As protein: CASTSRTGWGNQPQHV.

The chain has TRBV29-1 and TRBJ2-7; 7 bases fit TRBD2. Germline CDR1 and CDR2: SQVTM and ANQGSEA. The CDR3 is 14 residues long. V gave up 4 bases and J gave up 1 base; unmatched junction bases: 7. CDR3 nucleotides: TGCAGCGTTGTATGGGGGGGTAAGTCCTACGAGCAGTACTTC. This codes for CSVVWGGKSYEQYF.

The rearrangement links TRBV10-3 to TRBJ1-2; D might be TRBD1 (6 bases). Germline CDR1 and CDR2: ENHRY and SYGVKD. CDR3 length: 15 amino acids. The germline V and J ends were trimmed by 3 bases and 10 bases, with 21 bases remaining between them. The CDR3 sequence: CAISDLMGANSVYTF. The CDR3 DNA reads TGTGCCATCAGTGATTTGATGGGGGCGAATTCTGTCTACACCTTC.

The V gene is TRBV19, the J gene TRBJ2-7, with 11 bases lining up with TRBD1. The CDR3 sequence is 13 residues long. Germline lookup yields CDR1 LNHDA and CDR2 SQIVND (reference sequence). V lost 8 bases, J lost 6 bases, and 6 bases stayed unmatched. The CDR3 DNA sequence: TGTGCCAGTGGCGGACAGGGGGCTAGCGAGCAGTACTTC. Encoded protein: CASGGQGASEQYF.

V gene TRBV19 combines with J gene TRBJ2-1; maybe TRBD1 (6 bases). Germline-derived CDR1 and CDR2 are LNHDA and SQIVND (reference sequence). This CDR3 is 12 amino acids long. V dropped 5 bases and J dropped 12 bases, with 14 bases sitting between them. The CDR3: CASSEQGWRQFF. As DNA, the CDR3 is TGTGCCAGTAGTGAACAGGGATGGAGGCAGTTCTTC.

The chain uses TRBV6-5 and TRBJ1-2, with TRBD1 as a possible D gene (6 bases). Germline values: CDR1 MNHEY, CDR2 SVGAGI. CDR3 length: 12 residues. Trimming cost V 0 bases and J 8 bases, with 7 bases left between them. The CDR3 spells CASSYSGTGYTF. As DNA, the CDR3 is TGTGCCAGCAGTTACTCCGGGACAGGCTACACCTTC.

V usage is TRBV7-4 and J usage is TRBJ1-2, with 8 bases aligning to TRBD1. After removal of 2 bases from V and 7 bases from J, the junction contained 6 bases not matched to a gene. CDR1 is SGHVT and CDR2 is SQSDAQ in the germline V gene. This CDR3 comprises 14 residues. Here the CDR3 DNA reads TGTGCCAGCAGCTTACGGACAGGGTTCAGTGGCTACACCTTC. Its translation is CASSLRTGFSGYTF.

The rearrangement joins TRBV6-1 to TRBJ2-2, with 12 bases aligning to TRBD1. The V gene end was trimmed by 7 bases and the J gene end by 8 bases; junction bases not matched to a gene: 8. Germline-derived CDR1 and CDR2 are MNHNS and SASEGT. The CDR3 sequence is 15 residues long. The CDR3 nucleotides are TGTGCCAGCAACCCCCGGGACAGGGGGCGAGGGGAGCTGTTTTTT. Translation: CASNPRDRGRGELFF.

The chain couples TRBV30 to TRBJ1-5; D might be TRBD1 (6 bases). CDR1 and CDR2 from the germline V gene are GTSNPN and SVGIG (reference sequence). The length of the CDR3 is 13 residues. The V end lost 6 bases, the J end lost 4 bases, and 13 bases lay between the germline ends. CDR3 residues: CACRDNPNQPQHF. DNA of the CDR3: TGTGCCTGCCGGGACAACCCTAATCAGCCCCAGCATTTT. Filled out from reference TRBV30 and TRBJ1-5, the complete variable domain reads SQTIHQWPATLVQPVGSPLSLECTVEGTSNPNLYWYRQAAGRGLQLLFYSVGIGQISSEVPQNLSASRPQDRQFILSSKKLLLSDSGFYLCACRDNPNQPQHFGDGTRLSIL.

The V and J genes are TRBV7-2 and TRBJ1-2; D perhaps matches TRBD1 (6 bases). The CDR3 sequence is 13 residues long. Trimming removed 0 bases at V and 8 bases at J, with 10 bases between. Per the germline V gene, CDR1 is SGHTA and CDR2 is FQGNSA. Here the CDR3 reads CASSLAAGEGYTF. The CDR3, as DNA: TGTGCCAGCAGCTTAGCGGCAGGGGAAGGCTACACCTTC.

The V gene is TRBV29-1, the J gene TRBJ2-7; 8 positions match TRBD2. The CDR3 has 16 amino acids. J gave up 2 bases and V 5 bases, and 14 bases lay outside the gene matches. CDR1 and CDR2 from the germline V gene are SQVTM and ANQGSEA. CDR3 sequence (DNA): TGCAGCGTTCGCGGGGGGAGCCTCGAGATCCCCTACGAGCAGTACTTC. Protein sequence: CSVRGGSLEIPYEQYF.